The subject of this entry is one T cell receptor beta chain. The antigen is not known. The sample belongs to a study of cytomegalovirus exposure and HLA in healthy donors. Measured with immunoSEQ multiplex PCR; TCRdb has only the in-frame clones, and not every one. This sample has 150,000 to 200,000 clones, with approximately 88% found just once. Broader study findings: The study put 150 to 200 TCR beta chains on its list as cytomegalovirus-associated.

Per the germline V gene, CDR1 is SGHAT and CDR2 is FQNNGV. The CDR3 consists of 18 residues. V lost 5 bases to trimming and J lost 4 bases; unmatched junction nucleotides: 14. The specimen sequenced was PBMCs. This TCR derives from a man in his late teens or twenties in good health and CMV-seropositive. The chain couples TRBV11-2 to TRBJ2-1, with TRBD2 matching over 10 bases. CDR3 coding DNA: TGTGCCAGCAGCCGTGTCACGGCTAGCGGGAGTTGGTACAATGAGCAGTTCTTC. This encodes CASSRVTASGSWYNEQFF.